This T cell receptor (beta chain) emerged from a study of T cells in Graves' hyperthyroidism and ophthalmopathy (dated by TCRdb to about 2019). Study-wide context: Peripheral blood samples were taken at initial diagnosis, before any treatment was given. A discovery cohort of roughly 96 patients, roughly 45 with Graves' ophthalmopathy and over 55 with stable Graves' hyperthyroidism, was used to find distinguishing TCR V-J signatures. An independent validation cohort of about 19 hyperthyroidism patients and 15 or so patients who later progressed to ophthalmopathy tested prospective prediction of ophthalmopathy. The roughly 100 discovery patients were divided at random into training and test sets in a 7:3 ratio. In over five Graves' hyperthyroidism patients, the study also compared T-cell repertoires from thyroid tissue with T-cell repertoires from blood. Once sampling was done, hyperthyroidism patients were given methimazole at a starting dose of 30 mg daily, whereas ophthalmopathy patients were given high-dose intravenous methylprednisolone. TCR Vbeta CDR3 sequencing of approximately 140 peripheral blood samples (under 45 ophthalmopathy, about 74 hyperthyroidism and roughly 17 progressor patients) is reported in the paper. The study at large found these results: In validation, the model predicted progression to ophthalmopathy a median of 6.5 months before onset, with about 67% sensitivity and about 75% specificity. A model built on a 13 V-J signature distinguished ophthalmopathy from stable hyperthyroidism, reaching 87.88% sensitivity and about 81% specificity in cross-validation and 80%/75% in testing. Sample size was not statistically predetermined, and investigators were not blinded to group allocation. Blood samples also contained most of the expanded thyroid clonotypes (frequency above 0.001), which suggests that blood repertoires may reflect thyroid immune responses.

Here V drops 4 bases and J drops 7 bases, and the junction holds 20 bases not matched to any gene. Measured from the cysteine to the phenylalanine, the CDR3 is 18 residues long. Of the read, only the CDR3 DNA is kept; its 54 bases are in frame from base 1. CDR1 SGHRS and CDR2 YFSETQ are derived from the germline V gene. TCR beta CDR3 regions were amplified from RNA transcripts. The TCR CDR3 was subjected to a first round of RT-PCR using the HTBI primer set and the Qiagen OneStep RT-PCR kit. Libraries were constructed in a second round of multiplex PCR, after which size selection and purification were performed. Sequencing of the libraries was done on an Illumina HiSeq2000 using paired-end 100 bp reads. The authors' pipeline ran thus. SOAPnuke was used to process the raw data, with reads discarded if the reads contained adapters or uncalled bases, had a mean Phred below 15, or lacked an exact constant-primer or identifier match. COPE v1.2.5 was used to merge high-quality paired reads, and clonotypes were defined as unique nucleotide sequences. Clonotypes were aligned to IMGT TRBV, TRBD and TRBJ reference segments using MiTCR v1.1. Analysis was restricted to V-J combinations with a frequency above 0.0001, which covered 99.2% of repertoires. The TCS score was defined as F50 (clonal expansion) divided by E x V (chaos), with BLOSUM62-based TCRdist calculated between CDR3 peptides within each V-J. Welch's t-statistics and random forest reduced roughly 540 V-J features to roughly 13, which were used in a naive Bayes classifier (R e1071). TCRdb handled the public reads itself, with Q25 trimming in fastp and clone calling in MiXCR, and kept productive beta chains. Here each entry gathers all rows of one CDR3 protein and keeps the most common genes and DNA. For this entry, the V and J calls and clone size follow TCRdb and not the study's own pipeline. Counted in this sample were hundreds of thousands of distinct CDR3 sequences; more than 15% of them appeared once. The top ten hold roughly 14% of the sample.

This clonotype has ten or more counts. There is no known antigen for this receptor. Per-base qualities were not stored, and no clone one base away is much larger. Stable Graves' hyperthyroidism was defined as the absence of progression to ophthalmopathy over 18 months of follow-up. Hyperthyroidism patients were newly diagnosed, with disease duration under 2 months, and aged 18 to 65 years. Patients with uncontrolled infections, other autoimmune diseases, pregnancy or lactation were excluded. Diagnoses relied on clinical symptoms, serum thyroxine and TRAb, thyroid ultrasound and orbital computed tomography. PBMCs were separated from 10 ml of fresh peripheral blood using Ficoll-Paque density gradient centrifugation. Total RNA was extracted using Trizol reagent, and RNA quality was assessed on an Agilent 2100 Bioanalyzer.

The source of this sequence is a woman aged 18-29 years with Graves' hyperthyroidism. Source material: blood. The rearranged segments are TRBV5-1 and TRBJ2-1, with 7 middle bases fitting TRBD2. The CDR3 reads CASSLLAISVSGSNEQFF. The sequence in DNA is TGCGCCAGCAGCCTCCTCGCGATCTCGGTTAGCGGGTCTAATGAGCAGTTCTTC.